These 9 T cell receptor beta chains were sequenced from one sample in a study of blood T cells in healthy people across ages. A J-beta primer mix and a sample-barcoded 5' primer were used in a second PCR of roughly 6 to 12 cycles. TCRdb reprocessed the 5' RACE reads via MiXCR and lists one record per CDR3 protein. The data hold roughly 800,000 distinct CDR3 sequences, with roughly 60% observed a single time. Material for sequencing was blood. The receptors were gathered from a man in his thirties or forties in good health.

This clonotype showed up just once. The rearrangement joins TRBV5-5 to TRBJ2-1; D gene unclear. Between the trimmed V and J ends, which lost 5 bases and 3 bases, there was a span of 18 bases. The CDR3 covers 16 residues. Germline V gene sequence: CDR1 SGHKS, CDR2 YYEKEE (reference sequence). CDR3 coding DNA: TGTGCCAGCAGTCTTCGATTGGTGATAGGCTACAATGAGCAGTTCTTC. Protein sequence: CASSLRLVIGYNEQFF.

This clonotype was found once. The gene calls are TRBV20-1 and TRBJ2-4; possible D gene TRBD1, 5 bases. The ends were cut back, 3 bases at V and 7 bases at J, with 19 bases in the middle. This CDR3 comprises 15 residues. CDR1 and CDR2 from the germline V gene are DFQATT and SNEGSKA (reference sequence). Written as DNA, the CDR3 is TGCAGTGCTAGTGATCGGCAGGGATCCTATAACATTCAGTACTTC. Translating gives CSASDRQGSYNIQYF.

This clonotype was counted only a few times. V and J are TRBV18 and TRBJ2-4; a possible D gene is TRBD2 (5 bases). The J call is uncertain, as TRBJ2-7 better fits the DNA end. The CDR3 loop spans 13 amino acids. Germline CDR1 is KGHSH and CDR2 is LQKENI. CDR3 sequence reads: CASSPGIRYEQYF. CDR3 DNA sequence: TGTGCCAGCTCACCCGGGATACGCTACGAGCAGTACTTC.

The chain links TRBV20-1 to TRBJ2-7; 10 bases line up with TRBD2. Germline CDR1 reads DFQATT; CDR2 reads SNEGSKA (reference sequence). Trimming took 5 bases from V and 3 from J; bases not matched to a gene: 7. CDR3 length: 14 residues. The chain's CDR3 is CSAYAGTSDYEQYF. The CDR3 DNA reads as TGCAGTGCTTACGCCGGGACTAGCGACTACGAGCAGTACTTC.

This clonotype was observed a handful of times. The chain has TRBV20-1 and TRBJ2-1; D not resolved. Germline V lookup: CDR1 DFQATT, CDR2 SNEGSKA (reference sequence). The germline V and J ends were trimmed by 5 bases and 4 bases, with 21 bases remaining between them. The CDR3 totals 16 residues. The CDR3 sequence: CSALHKGRMQYNEQFF. As DNA, the CDR3 is TGCAGTGCTCTTCATAAAGGACGGATGCAGTACAATGAGCAGTTCTTC.

This clonotype was observed at least ten times. The rearrangement uses TRBV7-2 and TRBJ2-7; TRBD2 matches at 9 bases. Per germline, CDR1 SGHTA and CDR2 FQGNSA. The CDR3 is made up of 16 amino acids. The junction had 9 bases not matched to a gene; V was cut back by 5 bases and J by 1 base. The CDR3 here is CASSELKAGGSYEQYF. The CDR3 DNA reads as TGTGCCAGCAGCGAACTCAAAGCGGGAGGATCCTACGAGCAGTACTTC.

The V gene is TRBV29-1, the J gene TRBJ2-1; maybe TRBD2 (6 bases). There are 10 residues in the CDR3. Trimming cost V 6 bases and J 8 bases, with 8 bases left between them. CDR1 and CDR2 from the germline V gene are SQVTM and ANQGSEA. CDR3 protein: CSVRGDEQFF. The CDR3 DNA follows: TGCAGCGTCCGCGGGGATGAGCAGTTCTTC.

For the CDR3, the DNA is TGTGCCAGCAGGGGGGAGGGGCGTGAGAACTACAATGAGCAGTTCTTC. This codes for CASRGEGRENYNEQFF. The gene calls are TRBV6-1 and TRBJ2-1; 7 bases line up with TRBD2. Germline values: CDR1 MNHNS, CDR2 SASEGT. This CDR3 comprises 16 residues. J was trimmed by 3 bases and V by 6 bases; bases with no gene match: 11.

This clonotype was recorded a few times. V and J are TRBV29-1 and TRBJ2-7; 13 bases match TRBD2. The junction had 4 bases not matched to a gene; V was cut back by 4 bases and J by 4 bases. Looked up from germline, CDR1 is SQVTM and CDR2 is ANQGSEA. The CDR3 contains 14 residues. The CDR3 DNA reads TGCAGCGTTGGACTAGCGGGAGGAAGATACGAGCAGTACTTC. This codes for CSVGLAGGRYEQYF.